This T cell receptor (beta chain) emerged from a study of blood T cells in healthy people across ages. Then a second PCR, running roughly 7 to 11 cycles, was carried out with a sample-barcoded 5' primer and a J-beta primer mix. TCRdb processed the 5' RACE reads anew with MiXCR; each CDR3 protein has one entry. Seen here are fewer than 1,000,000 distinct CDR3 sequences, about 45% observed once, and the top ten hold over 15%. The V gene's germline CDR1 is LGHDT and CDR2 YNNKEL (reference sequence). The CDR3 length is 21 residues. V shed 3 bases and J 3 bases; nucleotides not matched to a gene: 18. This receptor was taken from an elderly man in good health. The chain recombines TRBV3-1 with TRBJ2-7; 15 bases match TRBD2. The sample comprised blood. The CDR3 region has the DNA TGTGCCAGCAGCCAGAGCTTATCCGGACTAGCGGGAGGGCCGTCCCGCTACGAGCAGTACTTC. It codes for CASSQSLSGLAGGPSRYEQYF.